A single sample gave rise to the 26 T cell receptor beta chains below, sequenced in a study of T-cell reconstitution after alpha-beta-depleted transplantation in children. Molecular barcoding with unique molecular identifiers was used for the TCRbeta library. TCRdb redid the calling of the PCR reads with MiXCR, one entry per CDR3 protein. The data show 490,000 or so distinct CDR3 sequences, with about 11% seen just once and about 2% held by the top ten. Source: PBMCs, taken before TCRalphabeta/CD19-depleted stem cell transplant. The receptors originated from a child aged 2-15 years with inherited bone marrow failure, due to receive a stem cell transplant.

This clonotype was picked up many times. The rearrangement joins TRBV5-1 to TRBJ1-2, with TRBD1 as a possible D gene (6 bases). V lost 5 bases and J lost 8, with 19 bases in between. The CDR3 runs to 14 residues. The V gene's germline CDR1 is SGHRS and CDR2 YFSETQ. The CDR3 protein is CASSYDKGGDGYTF. The CDR3 nucleotides read TGCGCCAGCAGTTACGACAAGGGGGGCGACGGCTACACCTTC.

This clonotype occurred a few times. CDR3 sequence reads: CSAGTAGGRAKNIQYF. CDR3 nucleotide sequence: TGCAGTGCTGGCACAGCGGGAGGGCGGGCCAAAAACATTCAGTACTTC. The chain uses TRBV20-1 and TRBJ2-4, with 10 bases fitting TRBD2. Germline CDR1 is DFQATT and CDR2 is SNEGSKA (reference sequence). The trim removed 5 bases at V and 1 base at J, leaving 8 bases unmatched. The length of the CDR3 is 16 residues.

This clonotype has at least ten counts. The V and J genes are TRBV20-1 and TRBJ2-2; TRBD2 agrees at 7 bases. CDR1 is DFQATT, CDR2 SNEGSKA, per germline (reference sequence). The CDR3 spans 12 residues. Trimming cost V 6 bases and J 6 bases; bases outside gene matches: 4. The CDR3 is CSATGRAGELFF. DNA for the CDR3: TGCAGTGCCACGGGGAGGGCCGGGGAGCTGTTTTTT.

This clonotype appeared many times. The CDR3 sequence is CASSPTAGGPKNEQFF. The CDR3 DNA reads TGCGCCAGCAGCCCCACAGCGGGAGGGCCAAAAAATGAGCAGTTCTTC. The genes are TRBV5-1 and TRBJ2-1; TRBD2 agrees at 10 bases. Looked up from germline, CDR1 is SGHRS and CDR2 is YFSETQ. V lost 4 bases and J lost 7; bases outside the gene matches: 11. The CDR3 consists of 16 residues.

V gene TRBV18 combines with J gene TRBJ1-1; D may be TRBD1 (6 bases). Germline-derived CDR1 and CDR2 are KGHSH and LQKENI. The CDR3 has 13 residues. The V gene lost 3 bases and the J gene lost 7 bases, with 12 bases spanning the gap. The CDR3 here is CASSPTTGFEAFF. CDR3 nucleotides: TGTGCCAGCTCACCTACGACAGGATTTGAAGCTTTCTTT.

This clonotype was counted only a few times. The chain uses TRBV5-1 and TRBJ2-3; 9 bases fit TRBD2. Per the germline V gene, CDR1 is SGHRS and CDR2 is YFSETQ. The ends lost 3 bases at V and 3 bases at J; junction bases unmatched: 8. CDR3 length equals 16 residues. CDR3 amino acids: CASSYLAGALTDTQYF. The CDR3 coding sequence is TGCGCCAGCAGCTACTTAGCGGGAGCACTGACAGATACGCAGTATTTT. The whole variable domain, remainder taken from reference TRBV5-1 and TRBJ2-3, is KAGVTQTPRYLIKTRGQQVTLSCSPISGHRSVSWYQQTPGQGLQFLFEYFSETQRNKGNFPGRFSGRQFSNSRSEMNVSTLELGDSALYLCASSYLAGALTDTQYFGPGTRLTVL.

This clonotype was counted ten times or more. The rearrangement joins TRBV4-3 to TRBJ2-1; TRBD2 matches at 9 bases. The V and J ends lost 1 base and 4 bases, in that order; junction bases with no gene match: 11. The CDR3 covers 18 residues. The germline V gene encodes CDR1 LGHNA and CDR2 YSLEER. The CDR3 reads CASSQVPPWREGYNEQFF. The CDR3, as DNA: TGCGCCAGCAGCCAAGTCCCGCCTTGGCGGGAGGGGTACAATGAGCAGTTCTTC.

In its sample, this clonotype was seen a few times. The rearrangement joins TRBV19 to TRBJ1-1; 10 bases are a match to TRBD1. V lost 5 bases to trimming and J lost 1 base; unmatched junction nucleotides: 10. The CDR3 has 17 residues. Per the germline V gene, CDR1 is LNHDA and CDR2 is SQIVND (reference sequence). In nucleotides, the CDR3 is TGTGCCAGTAGTGCGTTGACAGGGGGCGCGGGGAACACTGAAGCTTTCTTT. Protein product: CASSALTGGAGNTEAFF.

The chain uses TRBV4-1 and TRBJ2-7, with TRBD2 matching 8 bases. This CDR3 region has 15 residues. J gave up 2 bases and V 1 base, and 4 bases lay outside the gene matches. CDR1 is MGHRA, CDR2 YSYEKL, per germline. CDR3 DNA: TGCGCCAGCAGCCAAGGGGCTAGCGGGCCCTACGAGCAGTACTTC. Protein sequence: CASSQGASGPYEQYF.

The V call is TRBV5-4, the J call TRBJ2-3, with 7 bases identical to TRBD2. V gave up 4 bases and J gave up 6 bases; unmatched junction bases: 11. CDR3 length: 15 residues. The germline gives CDR1 SGHNT, CDR2 YYREEE (reference sequence). The CDR3 loop is CASSPGTNGLDTQYF. The CDR3 DNA reads TGTGCCAGCAGCCCTGGGACTAACGGGTTGGATACGCAGTATTTT. Drawing the rest from reference TRBV5-4 and TRBJ2-3, the complete variable domain is ETGVTQSPTHLIKTRGQQVTLRCSSQSGHNTVSWYQQALGQGPQFIFQYYREEENGRGNFPPRFSGLQFPNYSSELNVNALELDDSALYLCASSPGTNGLDTQYFGPGTRLTVL.

This clonotype was found a few times. CDR3 residues: CASSPRERKEGYTF. As DNA, the CDR3 is TGTGCCAGCTCACCACGGGAGCGGAAGGAGGGCTACACCTTC. V is TRBV18 and J is TRBJ1-2; D gene unclear. Deletions cut 1 base from V and 8 bases from J, with 14 bases between. Germline V gene sequence: CDR1 KGHSH, CDR2 LQKENI. This CDR3 spans 14 amino acids.

In this sample, this clonotype turned up a few times. This chain connects TRBV18 to TRBJ2-7; TRBD2 is a possible D gene (6 bases). Germline CDR1 reads KGHSH; CDR2 reads LQKENI. CDR3 length equals 14 residues. Trimming took 2 bases from V and 2 from J, leaving 10 bases between them. The CDR3 protein is CASSPMEGPYEQYF. The CDR3 DNA sequence: TGTGCCAGCTCACCAATGGAGGGGCCCTACGAGCAGTACTTC.

Concerning this clonotype: This clone may be a read error of a much larger clone one base away. V usage is TRBV5-1 and J usage is TRBJ1-2; D call uncertain. The CDR3 consists of 14 residues. The ends were cut back, 5 bases at V and 6 bases at J, with 17 bases in the middle. The germline CDR1 and CDR2 sequences are SGHRS and YFSETQ. CDR3 in DNA: TGCGCCAGCAGATCGGAGTATAAGGGAGATGGCTACACCTTC. Translated: CASRSEYKGDGYTF. Full variable domain (remainder filled in from reference TRBV5-1 and TRBJ1-2): KAGVTQTPRYLIKTRGQQVTLSCSPISGHRSVSWYQQTPGQGLQFLFEYFSETQRNKGNFPGRFSGRQFSNSRSEMNVSTLELGDSALYLCASRSEYKGDGYTFGSGTRLTVV.

The table lists this clonotype with many counts. CDR3 protein: CASSLLAGAGETQYF. The CDR3 DNA reads TGTGCCAGCAGCTTACTAGCGGGAGCCGGGGAGACCCAGTACTTC. The chain is built from TRBV11-2 and TRBJ2-5, with TRBD2 matching over 10 bases. With 2 bases clipped from V and 5 bases from J, the junction kept 5 bases outside the gene matches. The germline V gene has CDR1 SGHAT and CDR2 FQNNGV. This CDR3 has 15 residues.

In the case of this clonotype: At one end, the junction sequence differs from germline, possibly due to a read error. The chain uses TRBV5-1 and TRBJ2-2; unclear D gene. Germline lookup yields CDR1 SGHRS and CDR2 YFSETQ. This CDR3 has 12 amino acids. Written as DNA, the CDR3 is TGTGCCATGAGCTTGGAAGCCGGGGAGCTGTTTTTT. It translates to CAMSLEAGELFF.

The chain couples TRBV4-2 to TRBJ2-2; D is possibly TRBD1 (6 bases). Germline CDR1 is LGHNA and CDR2 is YNFKEQ. Trimming stripped 1 base from V and 2 bases from J, with 14 bases between. This CDR3 is 17 amino acids long. The CDR3 is CASSQVGTTPNTGELFF. CDR3 nucleotide sequence: TGTGCCAGCAGCCAAGTGGGGACAACCCCAAACACCGGGGAGCTGTTTTTT.

Only a few counts were recorded for this clonotype. The CDR3, as DNA: TGTGCCAGCAGTTCCTGGGACAAGAACTACGAGCAGTACTTC. Its translation: CASSSWDKNYEQYF. The chain joins TRBV28 to TRBJ2-7; TRBD1 might be the D (6 bases). V shed 4 bases and J shed 3 bases, with 13 bases lying between them. The germline V gene encodes CDR1 MDHEN and CDR2 SYDVKM. The CDR3 covers 14 residues.

This clonotype showed up just a few times. The chain joins TRBV7-9 to TRBJ2-1, with 9 positions matching TRBD2. Germline CDR1 is SEHNR and CDR2 is FQNEAQ (reference sequence). This CDR3 is built from 17 residues. The V segment lost 1 base and the J segment 5 bases; nucleotides outside the gene matches: 9. CDR3 sequence reads: CASSLVRLAGPHNEQFF. In DNA, the CDR3 is TGTGCCAGCAGCTTAGTGCGTCTAGCGGGACCCCACAATGAGCAGTTCTTC.

This clonotype was seen repeatedly, ten times or more. The V and J genes are TRBV7-2 and TRBJ1-2; 8 nucleotides match TRBD1. The germline CDR1 and CDR2 sequences are SGHTA and FQGNSA. The CDR3 sequence is 15 residues long. Trimming at V came to 4 bases and at J to 7 bases, leaving 11 bases not matched to a gene. The CDR3 sequence is CASSSIDRGGLGYTF. The DNA for the CDR3 is TGTGCCAGCAGCTCCATTGACAGGGGCGGGCTTGGCTACACCTTC. The full variable domain, its missing parts supplied by reference TRBV7-2 and TRBJ1-2, is GAGVSQSPSNKVTEKGKDVELRCDPISGHTALYWYRQSLGQGLEFLIYFQGNSAPDKSGLPSDRFSAERTGGSVSTLTIQRTQQEDSAVYLCASSSIDRGGLGYTFGSGTRLTVV.

This clonotype was seen many times. The J gene is TRBJ2-7, the V gene TRBV12-3 or TRBV12-4, with D possibly TRBD2 on 6 matching bases. CDR3 length equals 14 residues. V lost 2 bases and J lost 4, with 12 bases in between. The CDR3 protein is CASSLSSGNYEQYF. As DNA, the CDR3 is TGTGCCAGCAGTTTAAGTAGCGGTAATTACGAGCAGTACTTC.

V gene TRBV5-1 combines with J gene TRBJ2-1; 10 positions match TRBD2. The V segment lost 0 bases and the J segment 6 bases; nucleotides outside the gene matches: 6. The CDR3 sequence is 16 residues long. CDR1 and CDR2 (germline): SGHRS, YFSETQ. CDR3: CASSLVLAGDGNEQFF. The CDR3 nucleotides are TGCGCCAGCAGCTTGGTCCTAGCGGGGGACGGCAATGAGCAGTTCTTC.

This clonotype was seen repeatedly, ten times or more. The CDR3 sequence is CASRVAGGRYNEQFF. As DNA, the CDR3 is TGTGCCAGCAGAGTGGCGGGAGGGAGATACAATGAGCAGTTCTTC. The chain has TRBV5-6 and TRBJ2-1; 9 bases map to TRBD2. V trimming: 5 bases; J trimming: 4 bases; junction bases outside the gene matches: 7. The CDR3 is made up of 15 amino acids. Germline V gives CDR1 SGHDT, CDR2 YYEEEE.

In this sample, this clonotype turned up many times. The chain is built from TRBV5-1 and TRBJ1-3; unclear D gene. The germline gives CDR1 SGHRS, CDR2 YFSETQ. This CDR3 region has 14 residues. V gave up 0 bases and J gave up 4 bases, with 8 bases separating them. CDR3 nucleotides: TGCGCCAGCAGCTTGGGGGTAGTAGGAAACACCATATATTTT. Translating it yields CASSLGVVGNTIYF.

This clonotype has at least ten counts. The chain uses TRBV24-1 and TRBJ2-1, with D possibly TRBD2 on 6 matching bases. Trimming pared 4 bases from V and 9 bases from J, leaving 21 bases between. Germline-derived CDR1 and CDR2 are KGHDR and SFDVKD. The CDR3 is made up of 16 amino acids. The CDR3 coding sequence is TGTGCCACCAGTGACCCCGGGTCGCGCGGGAAGGTTGAGCAGTTCTTC. It encodes CATSDPGSRGKVEQFF.

This clonotype was detected a few times. CDR3 in amino acids: CASSPISNRGQGYTF. As DNA, the CDR3 is TGTGCCAGCTCACCTATCAGCAACAGGGGTCAGGGCTACACCTTC. The chain couples TRBV18 to TRBJ1-2; 7 bases are a match to TRBD1. J lost 8 bases, V lost 3 bases, and 12 bases had no gene match. CDR1 and CDR2 (germline): KGHSH, LQKENI. This CDR3 region has 15 residues.

In regard to this clonotype: A much larger clone differs from this one at a single base, so this may be a read error. V is TRBV30 and J is TRBJ1-1; no firm D call. V was trimmed by 4 bases and J by 4 bases, leaving 13 bases between them. Germline CDR1 reads GTSNPN; CDR2 reads SVGIG (reference sequence). This CDR3 comprises 13 residues. CDR3 nucleotide sequence: TGTGCCTGGAACCCAGCTATGATCACTGAAGCTTTCTTT. Its translation is CAWNPAMITEAFF.